This entry lists 22 T cell receptor beta chains sequenced from one sample in a study of shared clonotypes between healthy human individuals. Repertoires were generated with immunoSEQ multiplex PCR, while TCRdb's copy carries only in-frame clones and drops some. The sample includes more than 2 million clones, more than 90% of them seen just once. Sequencing was carried out using naive CD4+ T cells sorted from blood. Subset reported: CD45RA+ positively selected. All receptors derive from a man between 18 and 35 years old in good health.

This chain connects TRBV29-1 to TRBJ1-4; D may be TRBD1 (5 bases). CDR1 SQVTM and CDR2 ANQGSEA come from the germline V gene. The CDR3 is 13 residues long. Trimming cost V 4 bases and J 3 bases, with 9 bases left between them. Written as DNA, the CDR3 is TGCAGCGTTGCCCAAGGGGCTAATGAAAAACTGTTTTTT. This sequence encodes CSVAQGANEKLFF.

The chain recombines TRBV27 with TRBJ2-2; D call uncertain. CDR1 MNHEY and CDR2 SMNVEV come from the germline V gene (reference sequence). The CDR3 runs 14 residues. Trimming stripped 1 base from V and 9 bases from J, with 12 bases between. DNA of the CDR3: TGTGCCAGCAGTTTATTTCCCTCTTCCAGGGAGCTGTTTTTT. Amino acids: CASSLFPSSRELFF.

This chain uses TRBV6-5 with TRBJ1-1; 7 bases match TRBD1. Germline lookup yields CDR1 MNHEY and CDR2 SVGAGI. The trim removed 4 bases at V and 0 bases at J, leaving 2 bases unmatched. The CDR3 is 14 amino acids. DNA of the CDR3: TGTGCCAGCAGTTCGGGACAGATGAACACTGAAGCTTTCTTT. Protein: CASSSGQMNTEAFF.

The chain has TRBV11-2 and TRBJ2-5, with a possible D match to TRBD2 (5 bases). The CDR3 consists of 13 residues. The germline V gene encodes CDR1 SGHAT and CDR2 FQNNGV. Between the trimmed V and J ends, which lost 7 bases and 5 bases, there was a span of 14 bases. Here the CDR3 reads CASTNRGLETQYF. The CDR3 nucleotides read TGTGCCAGCACCAATCGGGGATTGGAGACCCAGTACTTC.

V is TRBV11-3 and J is TRBJ1-6; TRBD1 matches at 10 bases. The V and J ends lost 1 base and 7 bases, in that order; junction bases with no gene match: 4. Per the germline V gene, CDR1 is SGHNT and CDR2 is YENEEA. This CDR3 has 16 residues. Here the CDR3 reads CASSLGPGQGNSPLHF. CDR3 DNA sequence: TGTGCCAGCAGCTTAGGCCCGGGACAGGGGAATTCACCCCTCCACTTT.

The chain recombines TRBV30 with TRBJ1-2; TRBD1 matches at 10 bases. The CDR3 totals 15 residues. V lost 7 bases to trimming and J lost 2 bases; unmatched junction nucleotides: 10. The germline V gene encodes CDR1 GTSNPN and CDR2 SVGIG (reference sequence). This CDR3 is CASGGQGYSNYGYTF. The CDR3 DNA reads TGTGCCTCAGGGGGACAGGGGTACTCCAACTATGGCTACACCTTC.

This clone came up once. The CDR3 DNA sequence: TGTGCCAGCAGCAGTGGTGAAAAACTGTTTTTT. Encoded protein: CASSSGEKLFF. V usage is TRBV21-1 and J usage is TRBJ1-4. TRBV21-1 corresponds to a pseudogene. The CDR3 runs 11 residues.

The chain is built from TRBV7-9 and TRBJ2-1; 8 bases match TRBD2. The CDR3 loop spans 15 amino acids. Trimming at V came to 1 base and at J to 2 bases, leaving 1 base not matched to a gene. Germline V gene sequence: CDR1 SEHNR, CDR2 FQNEAQ (reference sequence). DNA for the CDR3: TGTGCCAGCAGCTTAGTGCGGGGGGCCTACAATGAGCAGTTCTTC. This codes for CASSLVRGAYNEQFF.

V is TRBV5-4 and J is TRBJ2-6, with no clear D. Looked up from germline, CDR1 is SGHNT and CDR2 is YYREEE (reference sequence). Deletions cut 0 bases from V and 2 bases from J, with 9 bases between. The CDR3 has 16 amino acids. The CDR3 protein is CASSLAPRAGANVLTF. The CDR3 DNA reads as TGTGCCAGCAGCTTGGCCCCAAGAGCTGGGGCCAACGTCCTGACTTTC.

The chain employs TRBV27 and TRBJ1-3; the D gene is possibly TRBD1 (5 bases). The CDR3 runs to 14 residues. The germline CDR1 and CDR2 sequences are MNHEY and SMNVEV (reference sequence). Trimming stripped 6 bases from V and 3 bases from J, with 12 bases between. CDR3 region: CASSPDSYGNTIYF. As DNA, the CDR3 is TGTGCCAGCAGCCCTGACAGTTATGGAAACACCATATATTTT.

The CDR3 loop reads CASSPLRASIDSEAFF. CDR3 nucleotide sequence: TGTGCCAGCTCACCACTCAGGGCTAGTATTGATTCTGAAGCTTTCTTT. The gene calls are TRBV18 and TRBJ1-1, with D perhaps matching TRBD1 (5 bases). The CDR3 has 16 residues. V gave up 1 base and J gave up 6 bases, with 18 bases separating them. Per germline, CDR1 KGHSH and CDR2 LQKENI.

The rearrangement joins TRBV9 to TRBJ2-2, with 9 bases fitting TRBD1. This CDR3 is 15 amino acids long. Per germline, CDR1 SGDLS and CDR2 YYNGEE. V was pared by 4 bases and J by 4 bases, with 5 bases of the junction left unmatched. The CDR3 DNA follows: TGTGCCAGCAGCTCGGACAGGGGATCCACCGGGGAGCTGTTTTTT. Its protein product is CASSSDRGSTGELFF.

The J gene is TRBJ1-2, the V gene TRBV18; D not resolved. Germline V lookup: CDR1 KGHSH, CDR2 LQKENI. V was cut by 6 bases and J by 0 bases, with 14 bases left in between. The CDR3 totals 15 residues. Here the CDR3 DNA reads TGTGCCAGCTCCTCCGGGGAAACAACTAACTATGGCTACACCTTC. Its translation is CASSSGETTNYGYTF.

The gene calls are TRBV5-4 and TRBJ2-6; TRBD1 agrees at 9 bases. Germline trimming cut 4 bases from V and 1 base from J; bases unmatched to any gene: 3. The CDR3 runs to 16 residues. CDR1 is SGHNT, CDR2 YYREEE, per germline (reference sequence). The CDR3 spells CASSVQGASGANVLTF. The CDR3, as DNA: TGTGCCAGCAGCGTACAGGGGGCATCTGGGGCCAACGTCCTGACTTTC. The full variable domain, its missing parts supplied by reference TRBV5-4 and TRBJ2-6, is ETGVTQSPTHLIKTRGQQVTLRCSSQSGHNTVSWYQQALGQGPQFIFQYYREEENGRGNFPPRFSGLQFPNYSSELNVNALELDDSALYLCASSVQGASGANVLTFGAGSRLTVL.

The chain carries TRBV10-1 and TRBJ1-4; D not resolved. Trimming cost V 6 bases and J 5 bases, with 10 bases left between them. Germline CDR1 WNHNN, CDR2 SYGVQD (reference sequence). The CDR3 has 13 amino acids. The CDR3 region is CASRASRNEKLFF. The CDR3 coding sequence is TGCGCCAGCAGGGCCAGCCGGAATGAAAAACTGTTTTTT.

This clone has more than one count but fewer than ten. Other DNA variants within this sample encode the same CDR3. This chain joins TRBV5-5 and TRBJ2-7; possible D gene TRBD1, 5 bases. Trimming shortened V by 0 bases and J by 2 bases, and 9 bases separated the two germline ends. The CDR3 spans 14 residues. Germline loops: CDR1 SGHKS, CDR2 YYEKEE (reference sequence). CDR3 region: CASSLGQGPYEQYF. The DNA for the CDR3 is TGTGCCAGCAGCTTGGGGCAGGGTCCCTACGAGCAGTACTTC.

V and J are TRBV6-5 and TRBJ2-7; D is unresolved. Trimming stripped 5 bases from V and 7 bases from J, with 9 bases between. The germline CDR1 and CDR2 sequences are MNHEY and SVGAGI. This CDR3 is built from 11 residues. This chain's CDR3 is CASSGSREQYF. DNA for the CDR3: TGTGCCAGCAGTGGATCTCGAGAGCAGTACTTC.

The chain is built from TRBV5-4 and TRBJ2-7; D gene uncertain. This CDR3 contains 14 residues. CDR1 is SGHNT and CDR2 is YYREEE in the germline V gene (reference sequence). Trimming took 1 base from V and 6 from J, leaving 14 bases between them. The CDR3: CASSLPFVVGEQYF. The CDR3 coding sequence is TGTGCCAGCAGCTTGCCCTTCGTAGTTGGCGAGCAGTACTTC.

The chain employs TRBV29-1 and TRBJ2-1; D might be TRBD1 (7 bases). Trimming left V 6 bases short and J 4 bases short, with 19 bases between. CDR3 size: 15 residues. Germline lookup yields CDR1 SQVTM and CDR2 ANQGSEA. CDR3 protein: CSVPRGAGVYNEQFF. In DNA, the CDR3 is TGCAGCGTCCCCAGGGGGGCAGGGGTGTACAATGAGCAGTTCTTC.

The chain combines TRBV6-1 with TRBJ1-3, with no clear D. V lost 1 base and J lost 0, with 10 bases in between. The CDR3 loop spans 16 amino acids. CDR1 and CDR2 (germline): MNHNS, SASEGT. CDR3 loop: CASSEGTPSSGNTIYF. The CDR3 DNA is TGTGCCAGCAGTGAAGGGACTCCTAGCTCTGGAAACACCATATATTTT.

The chain uses TRBV18 and TRBJ1-2; D ambiguous. Germline assignment: CDR1 KGHSH and CDR2 LQKENI. The V end was cut by 0 bases, the J end by 10 bases, with 12 bases between. This CDR3 spans 13 amino acids. The CDR3 loop reads CASSPPSRPYYTF. Here the CDR3 DNA reads TGTGCCAGCTCACCACCCAGTAGGCCCTACTACACCTTC.

V gene TRBV5-1 combines with J gene TRBJ2-6; D call uncertain. V lost 0 bases, J lost 4 bases, and 8 bases lay in between. This CDR3 spans 15 amino acids. Per the germline V gene, CDR1 is SGHRS and CDR2 is YFSETQ. CDR3: CASSLDPAGANVLTF. The CDR3 DNA reads as TGCGCCAGCAGCTTGGATCCAGCCGGGGCCAACGTCCTGACTTTC.